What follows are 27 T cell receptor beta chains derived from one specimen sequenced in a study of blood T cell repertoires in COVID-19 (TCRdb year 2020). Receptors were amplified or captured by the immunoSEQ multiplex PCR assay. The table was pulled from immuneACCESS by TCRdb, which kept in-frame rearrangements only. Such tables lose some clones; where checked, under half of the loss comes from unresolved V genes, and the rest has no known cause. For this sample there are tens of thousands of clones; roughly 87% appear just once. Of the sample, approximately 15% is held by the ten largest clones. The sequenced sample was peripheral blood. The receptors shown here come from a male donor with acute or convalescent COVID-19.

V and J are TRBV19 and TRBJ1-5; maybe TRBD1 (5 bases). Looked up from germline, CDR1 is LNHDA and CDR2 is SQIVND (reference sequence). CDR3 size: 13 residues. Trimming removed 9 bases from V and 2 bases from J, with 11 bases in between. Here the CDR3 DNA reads TGTGCCAGCAGGGATTTGGGCAATCAGCCCCAGCATTTT. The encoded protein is CASRDLGNQPQHF.

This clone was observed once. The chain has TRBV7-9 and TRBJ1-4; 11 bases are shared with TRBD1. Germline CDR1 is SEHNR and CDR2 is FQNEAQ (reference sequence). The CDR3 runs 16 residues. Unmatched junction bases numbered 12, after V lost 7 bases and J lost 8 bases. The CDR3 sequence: CASTGTGGTILEKLFF. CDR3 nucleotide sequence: TGTGCCAGCACAGGGACAGGGGGTACGATCCTCGAAAAACTGTTTTTT.

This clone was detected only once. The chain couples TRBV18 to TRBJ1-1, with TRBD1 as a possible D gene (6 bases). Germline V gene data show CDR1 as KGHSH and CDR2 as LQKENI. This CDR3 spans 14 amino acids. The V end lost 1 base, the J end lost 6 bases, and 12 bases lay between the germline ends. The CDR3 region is CASSPQAGVPEAFF. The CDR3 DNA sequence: TGTGCCAGCTCACCACAGGCAGGGGTTCCTGAAGCTTTCTTT. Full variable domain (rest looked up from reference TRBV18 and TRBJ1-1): NAGVMQNPRHLVRRRGQEARLRCSPMKGHSHVYWYRQLPEEGLKFMVYLQKENIIDESGMPKERFSAEFPKEGPSILRIQQVVRGDSAAYFCASSPQAGVPEAFFGQGTRLTVV.

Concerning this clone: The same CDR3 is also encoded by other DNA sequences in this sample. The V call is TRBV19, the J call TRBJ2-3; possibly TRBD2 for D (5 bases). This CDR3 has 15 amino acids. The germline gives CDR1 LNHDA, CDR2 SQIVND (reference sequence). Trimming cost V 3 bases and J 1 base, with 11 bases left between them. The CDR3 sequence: CASSISLAGTDTQYF. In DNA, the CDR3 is TGTGCCAGTAGTATCTCCCTAGCCGGCACAGATACGCAGTATTTT.

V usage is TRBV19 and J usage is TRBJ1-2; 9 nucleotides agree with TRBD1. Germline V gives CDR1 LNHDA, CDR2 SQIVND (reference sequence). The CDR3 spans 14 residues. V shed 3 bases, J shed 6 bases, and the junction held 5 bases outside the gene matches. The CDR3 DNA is TGTGCCAGTAGTATGACAGGGGGTCGAAATGGCTACACCTTC. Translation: CASSMTGGRNGYTF.

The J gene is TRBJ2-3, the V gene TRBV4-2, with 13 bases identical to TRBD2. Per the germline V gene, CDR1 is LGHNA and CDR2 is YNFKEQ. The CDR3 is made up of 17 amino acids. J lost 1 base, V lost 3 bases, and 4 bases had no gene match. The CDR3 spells CASSHPGLAGGTDTQYF. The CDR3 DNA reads TGTGCCAGCAGCCACCCCGGACTAGCGGGGGGCACAGATACGCAGTATTTT.

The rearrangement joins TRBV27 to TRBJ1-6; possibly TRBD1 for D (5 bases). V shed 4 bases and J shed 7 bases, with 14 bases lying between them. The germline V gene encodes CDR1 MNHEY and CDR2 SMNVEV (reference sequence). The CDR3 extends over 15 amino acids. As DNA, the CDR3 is TGTGCCAGCAGTTATAAAAGCGGGGGGAATTCACCCCTCCACTTT. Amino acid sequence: CASSYKSGGNSPLHF.

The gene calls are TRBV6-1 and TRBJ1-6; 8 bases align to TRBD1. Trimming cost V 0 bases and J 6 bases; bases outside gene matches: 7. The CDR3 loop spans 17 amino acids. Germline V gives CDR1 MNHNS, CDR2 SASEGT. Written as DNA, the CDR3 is TGTGCCAGCAGTGAAGCGCAGGGGGCGGTGGGTAATTCACCCCTCCACTTT. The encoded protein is CASSEAQGAVGNSPLHF.

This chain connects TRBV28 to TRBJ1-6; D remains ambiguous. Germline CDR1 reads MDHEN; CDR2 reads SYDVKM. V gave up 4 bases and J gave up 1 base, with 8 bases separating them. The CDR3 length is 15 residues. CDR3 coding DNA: TGTGCCAGCAGTTCCCCCCCATCCTATAATTCACCCCTCCACTTT. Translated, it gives CASSSPPSYNSPLHF.

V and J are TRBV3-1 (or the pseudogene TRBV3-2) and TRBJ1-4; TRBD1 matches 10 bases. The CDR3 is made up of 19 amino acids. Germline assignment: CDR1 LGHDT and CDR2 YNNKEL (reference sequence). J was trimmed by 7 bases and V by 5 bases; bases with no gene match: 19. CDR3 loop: CASSKGPTGGQLRREKLFF. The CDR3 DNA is TGTGCCAGCAGCAAAGGGCCGACAGGGGGCCAGTTGCGGCGTGAAAAACTGTTTTTT.

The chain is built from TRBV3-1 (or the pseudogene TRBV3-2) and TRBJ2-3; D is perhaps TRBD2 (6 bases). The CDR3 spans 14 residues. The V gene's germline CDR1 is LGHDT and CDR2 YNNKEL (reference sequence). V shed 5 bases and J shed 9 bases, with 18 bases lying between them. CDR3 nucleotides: TGTGCCAGCAGCAAGACTAGGGAGGCACGGACGCAGTATTTT. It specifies CASSKTREARTQYF.

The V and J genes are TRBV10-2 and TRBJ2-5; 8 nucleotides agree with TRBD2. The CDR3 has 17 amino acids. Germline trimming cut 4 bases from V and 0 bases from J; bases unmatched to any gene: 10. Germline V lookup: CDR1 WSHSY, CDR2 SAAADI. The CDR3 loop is CASSGLVKRGNQETQYF. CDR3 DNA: TGCGCCAGCAGTGGATTGGTCAAGCGGGGGAACCAAGAGACCCAGTACTTC.

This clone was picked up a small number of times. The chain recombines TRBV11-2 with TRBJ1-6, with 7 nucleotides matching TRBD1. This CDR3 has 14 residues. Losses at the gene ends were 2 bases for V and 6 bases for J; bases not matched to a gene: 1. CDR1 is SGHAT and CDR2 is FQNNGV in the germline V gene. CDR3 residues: CASSLRDSNSPLHF. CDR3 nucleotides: TGTGCCAGCAGCTTAAGGGACAGTAATTCACCCCTCCACTTT. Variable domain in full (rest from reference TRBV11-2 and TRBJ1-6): EAGVAQSPRYKIIEKRQSVAFWCNPISGHATLYWYQQILGQGPKLLIQFQNNGVVDDSQLPKDRFSAERLKGVDSTLKIQPAKLEDSAVYLCASSLRDSNSPLHFGNGTRLTVT.

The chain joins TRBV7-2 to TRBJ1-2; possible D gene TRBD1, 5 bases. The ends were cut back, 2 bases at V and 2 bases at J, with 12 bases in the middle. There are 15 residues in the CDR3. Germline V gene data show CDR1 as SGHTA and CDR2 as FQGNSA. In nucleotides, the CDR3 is TGTGCCAGCAGCTTACAGGGTATAGTAAACTATGGCTACACCTTC. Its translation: CASSLQGIVNYGYTF. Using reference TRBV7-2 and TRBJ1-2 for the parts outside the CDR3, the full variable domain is GAGVSQSPSNKVTEKGKDVELRCDPISGHTALYWYRQSLGQGLEFLIYFQGNSAPDKSGLPSDRFSAERTGGSVSTLTIQRTQQEDSAVYLCASSLQGIVNYGYTFGSGTRLTVV.

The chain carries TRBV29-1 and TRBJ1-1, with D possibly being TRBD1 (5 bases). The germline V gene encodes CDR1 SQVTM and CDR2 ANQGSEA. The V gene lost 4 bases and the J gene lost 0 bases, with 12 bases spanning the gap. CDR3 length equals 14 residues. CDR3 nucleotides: TGCAGCGTTGGGGGGGGGTTTGTGAACACTGAAGCTTTCTTT. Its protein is CSVGGGFVNTEAFF. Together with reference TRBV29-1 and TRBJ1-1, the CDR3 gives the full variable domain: SAVISQKPSRDICQRGTSLTIQCQVDSQVTMMFWYRQQPGQSLTLIATANQGSEATYESGFVIDKFPISRPNLTFSTLTVSNMSPEDSSIYLCSVGGGFVNTEAFFGQGTRLTVV.

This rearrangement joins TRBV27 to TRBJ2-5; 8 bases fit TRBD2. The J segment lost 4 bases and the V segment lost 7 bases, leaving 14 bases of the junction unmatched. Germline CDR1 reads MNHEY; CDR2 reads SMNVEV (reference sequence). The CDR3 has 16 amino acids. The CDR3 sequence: CASTPNPGTRGETQYF. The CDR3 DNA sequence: TGTGCCAGCACCCCAAACCCTGGGACTAGAGGAGAGACCCAGTACTTC.

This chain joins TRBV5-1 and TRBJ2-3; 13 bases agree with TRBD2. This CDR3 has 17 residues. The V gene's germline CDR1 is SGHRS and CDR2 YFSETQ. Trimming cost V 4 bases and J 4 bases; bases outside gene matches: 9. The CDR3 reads CASSLTSGGARADTQYF. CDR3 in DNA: TGCGCCAGCAGCCTTACTAGCGGGGGGGCTAGGGCAGATACGCAGTATTTT.

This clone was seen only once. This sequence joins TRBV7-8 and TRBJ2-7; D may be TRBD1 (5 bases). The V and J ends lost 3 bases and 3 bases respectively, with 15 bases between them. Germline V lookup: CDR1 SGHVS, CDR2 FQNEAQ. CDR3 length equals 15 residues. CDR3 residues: CASSFRQTGSYEQYF. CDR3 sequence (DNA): TGTGCCAGCAGCTTTCGACAGACTGGCAGCTACGAGCAGTACTTC. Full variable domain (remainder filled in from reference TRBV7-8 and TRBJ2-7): GAGVSQSPRYKVAKRGQDVALRCDPISGHVSLFWYQQALGQGPEFLTYFQNEAQLDKSGLPSDRFFAERPEGSVSTLKIQRTQQEDSAVYLCASSFRQTGSYEQYFGPGTRLTVT.

Written as DNA, the CDR3 is TGTGCCATCGCGGACAGGGGCGAGCAGTACTTC. Its translation is CAIADRGEQYF. This sequence joins TRBV6-5 and TRBJ2-7; TRBD1 aligns across 9 bases. The V and J ends lost 10 bases and 6 bases, in that order; junction bases with no gene match: 4. Germline V gene sequence: CDR1 MNHEY, CDR2 SVGAGI. The CDR3 runs 11 residues.

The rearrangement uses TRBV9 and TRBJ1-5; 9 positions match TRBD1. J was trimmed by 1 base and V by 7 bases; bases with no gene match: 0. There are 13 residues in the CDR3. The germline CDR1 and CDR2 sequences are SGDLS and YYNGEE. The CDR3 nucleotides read TGTGCCAGCGGACAGGGGAGCAATCAGCCCCAGCATTTT. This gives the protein CASGQGSNQPQHF.

Here the CDR3 DNA reads TGTGCCAGCAGTGACTCTTCGGGGGGCTGGGATACGCAGTATTTT. As protein: CASSDSSGGWDTQYF. V gene TRBV6-4 combines with J gene TRBJ2-3, with a weak D call TRBD2 (7 bases). Germline-derived CDR1 and CDR2 are MRHNA and SNTAGT. The CDR3 covers 15 residues. Trimming took off 0 bases at V and 6 bases at J, with 13 bases between the two ends.

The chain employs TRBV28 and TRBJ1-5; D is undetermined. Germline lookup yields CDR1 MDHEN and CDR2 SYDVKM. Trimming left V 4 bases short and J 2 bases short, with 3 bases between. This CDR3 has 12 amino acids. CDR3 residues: CASSSGNQPQHF. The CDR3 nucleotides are TGTGCCAGCAGTTCCGGCAATCAGCCCCAGCATTTT.

In nucleotides, the CDR3 is TGTGCCAGCAGTTTCGGAGGGGGCTATGAGCAGTTCTTC. Its protein is CASSFGGGYEQFF. The chain recombines TRBV28 with TRBJ2-1; weak D call: TRBD1 (7 bases). This CDR3 contains 13 residues. The V gene lost 3 bases and the J gene lost 8 bases, with 11 bases spanning the gap. From germline, CDR1 is MDHEN and CDR2 SYDVKM.

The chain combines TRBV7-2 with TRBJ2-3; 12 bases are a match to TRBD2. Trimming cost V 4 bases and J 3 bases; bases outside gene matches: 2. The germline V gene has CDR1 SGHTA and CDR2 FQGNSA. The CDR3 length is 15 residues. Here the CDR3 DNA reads TGTGCCAGCAGCTCTAGCGGGGGGGCGACAGATACGCAGTATTTT. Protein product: CASSSSGGATDTQYF.

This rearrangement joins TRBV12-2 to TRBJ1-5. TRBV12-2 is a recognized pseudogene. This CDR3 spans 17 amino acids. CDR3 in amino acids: CASRPHGEWVPRQPQHF. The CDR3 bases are TGTGCAAGTCGCCCCCACGGGGAGTGGGTTCCAAGGCAGCCCCAGCATTTT.

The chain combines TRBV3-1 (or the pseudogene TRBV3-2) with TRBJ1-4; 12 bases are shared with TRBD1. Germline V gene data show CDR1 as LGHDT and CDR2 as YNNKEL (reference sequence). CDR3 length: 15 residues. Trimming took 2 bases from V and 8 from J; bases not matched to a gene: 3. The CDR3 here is CASSQPGTGGEKLFF. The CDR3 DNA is TGTGCCAGCAGCCAACCCGGGACAGGGGGCGAAAAACTGTTTTTT.

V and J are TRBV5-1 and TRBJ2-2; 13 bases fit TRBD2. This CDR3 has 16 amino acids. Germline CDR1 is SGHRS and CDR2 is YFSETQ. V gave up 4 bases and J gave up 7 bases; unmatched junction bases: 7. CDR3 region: CASSVGTSGAIGELFF. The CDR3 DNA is TGCGCCAGCAGCGTAGGGACTAGCGGGGCGATCGGGGAGCTGTTTTTT.